The rows below give T cell receptor beta chains drawn from one sample of a study of blood T cell repertoires in COVID-19. Method: immunoSEQ multiplex PCR; TCRdb's copy keeps in-frame clones and lacks some. The sample includes about 210,000 clones, roughly four fifths seen only once; the top ten take around a tenth. The sequenced sample was PBMCs or T cells enriched from blood (not recorded which). The receptors were sampled from a man between 40 and 49 years old who had recovered from COVID-19. CDR3s include the opening cysteine and the closing phenylalanine or tryptophan. Each record gives: CDR3 length, D gene, clone size, J gene, V gene, CDR3 protein, CDR3 DNA. The D gene is left open where the match is weak. Where a row states a size, it is once, few, many or the class of an expanded clone; other rows omit it.

14 | . | . | TRBJ2-7 | TRBV11-2 | CASSLDLGSYEQYF | TGTGCCAGCAGCTTGGACTTGGGGTCCTACGAGCAGTACTTC
14 | . | . | TRBJ2-7 | TRBV27 | CASSPRWRVYEQYF | TGTGCCAGCAGTCCCCGTTGGCGGGTCTACGAGCAGTACTTC
15 | . | . | TRBJ1-6 | TRBV6-5 | CASTRDGTNHSPLHF | TGTGCCAGCACCCGGGACGGGACTAACCATTCACCCCTCCACTTT
15 | . | . | TRBJ1-1 | TRBV14 | CASSQEIGHRAEAFF | TGTGCCAGCAGCCAAGAGATCGGGCACAGGGCTGAAGCTTTCTTT
13 | . | . | TRBJ1-1 | TRBV4-1 | CASSQVEGREAFF | TGCGCCAGCAGCCAAGTTGAAGGGAGGGAAGCTTTCTTT
12 | . | many | TRBJ1-4 | TRBV9 | CASSRFNEKLFF | TGTGCCAGCAGCCGGTTTAATGAAAAACTGTTTTTT
14 | . | . | TRBJ1-6 | TRBV27 | CASSSVSYNSPLHF | TGTGCCAGCAGTTCGGTCTCCTATAATTCACCCCTCCACTTT
14 | . | once | TRBJ2-2 | TRBV3-1/TRBV3-2 | CASSQAVRSGELFF | TGTGCCAGCAGCCAAGCAGTCCGATCCGGGGAGCTGTTTTTT
17 | TRBD2 | many | TRBJ2-3 | TRBV7-9 | CASRSGTSGGYTDTQYF | TGTGCCAGCAGATCCGGGACTAGCGGGGGGTACACAGATACGCAGTATTTT
13 | . | few | TRBJ2-7 | TRBV19 | CASSIPGRDEQYF | TGTGCCAGTAGTATACCCGGCAGGGACGAGCAGTACTTC
17 | . | . | TRBJ2-1 | TRBV5-1 | CASTPTLRGANSNEQFF | TGCGCCAGCACCCCCACCCTCCGGGGGGCTAATAGCAATGAGCAGTTCTTC
11 | . | once | TRBJ2-7 | TRBV29-1 | CSVRETYEQYF | TGCAGCGTCCGGGAGACCTACGAGCAGTACTTC
14 | . | . | TRBJ1-2 | TRBV11-2 | CASSLKGTQNGYTF | TGTGCCAGCAGCCTAAAAGGGACACAAAATGGCTACACCTTC
16 | TRBD1 | once | TRBJ1-2 | TRBV5-5 | CASSSGGQGALYGYTF | TGTGCCAGCAGCTCAGGGGGACAGGGGGCCCTTTATGGCTACACCTTC
18 | TRBD1 | few | TRBJ1-2 | TRBV14 | CASSQVRTGLTANYGYTF | TGTGCCAGCAGCCAAGTTCGGACAGGGTTAACAGCTAACTATGGCTACACCTTC
15 | . | . | TRBJ1-2 | TRBV3-1/TRBV3-2 | CASSQEGLQPYGYTF | TGTGCCAGCAGCCAAGAGGGCTTACAGCCTTATGGCTACACCTTC
11 | TRBD1 | . | TRBJ1-2 | TRBV29-1 | CSGQGYYGYTF | TGCAGCGGACAGGGGTACTATGGCTACACCTTC
18 | TRBD1 | . | TRBJ2-1 | TRBV24-1 | CATSDSGGTGGGHNEQFF | TGTGCCACCAGTGATTCGGGGGGGACAGGGGGCGGCCACAATGAGCAGTTCTTC
13 | . | once | TRBJ1-1 | TRBV5-1 | CASSVSTGREAFF | TGCGCCAGCAGCGTGTCAACAGGGCGTGAAGCTTTCTTT
14 | . | . | TRBJ1-2 | TRBV6-5 | CASSYMGRWDGYTF | TGTGCCAGCAGTTACATGGGCCGCTGGGATGGCTACACCTTC
15 | TRBD2 | . | TRBJ2-1 | TRBV2 | CASSEVGSGNGEQFF | TGTGCCAGCAGTGAAGTGGGTAGCGGGAACGGTGAGCAGTTCTTC
12 | . | . | TRBJ2-7 | TRBV12-3/TRBV12-4 | CASSQTRYEQYF | TGTGCCAGCAGCCAAACGAGGTACGAGCAGTACTTC
15 | . | . | TRBJ2-7 | TRBV11-2 | CASSLSYSHSYEQYF | TGTGCCAGCAGCTTAAGTTACAGTCACTCCTACGAGCAGTACTTC
13 | . | . | TRBJ2-7 | TRBV9 | CASSVGSPGEQYF | TGTGCCAGCAGCGTAGGGTCGCCGGGCGAGCAGTACTTC
13 | . | . | TRBJ1-1 | TRBV30 | CACSMGGDTEAFF | TGTGCCTGCAGTATGGGGGGAGACACTGAAGCTTTCTTT
14 | . | . | TRBJ1-3 | TRBV19 | CASSGAPKGDTIYF | TGTGCCAGTAGTGGCGCCCCGAAGGGAGACACCATATATTTT
13 | TRBD2 | few | TRBJ2-2 | TRBV9 | CASSPGGLPELFF | TGTGCCAGCAGCCCGGGAGGCCTCCCGGAGCTGTTTTTT
15 | . | . | TRBJ2-7 | TRBV19 | CASSRGLGYDYEQYF | TGTGCCAGTAGTAGGGGACTTGGCTATGACTACGAGCAGTACTTC
16 | TRBD2 | . | TRBJ2-3 | TRBV5-4 | CASSPTSGGRVDTQYF | TGTGCCAGCAGCCCGACTAGCGGGGGGCGGGTAGATACGCAGTATTTT
13 | . | once | TRBJ1-3 | TRBV6-5 | CASIGDFGNTIYF | TGTGCCAGCATTGGTGACTTCGGAAACACCATATATTTT
14 | . | few | TRBJ2-7 | TRBV7-9 | CASSPTGSSYEQYF | TGTGCCAGCAGCCCAACAGGAAGCTCCTACGAGCAGTACTTC
15 | TRBD1 | once | TRBJ2-7 | TRBV15 | CATSRARDRDHEQYF | TGTGCCACCAGCAGAGCTCGCGACAGGGACCACGAGCAGTACTTC
16 | TRBD2 | . | TRBJ2-7 | TRBV11-2 | CASSLGSSGSSYEQYF | TGTGCCAGCAGCTTGGGTTCTAGCGGAAGCTCCTACGAGCAGTACTTC
13 | TRBD1 | once | TRBJ2-3 | TRBV29-1 | CSFRTGGTDTQYF | TGCAGCTTCCGGACAGGGGGCACAGATACGCAGTATTTT
13 | . | . | TRBJ2-7 | TRBV10-1 | CASSRDFKNEQYF | TGCGCCAGCAGCCGGGACTTTAAAAACGAGCAGTACTTC
14 | . | . | TRBJ2-3 | TRBV6-5 | CASKRHSGADTQYF | TGTGCCAGCAAGAGACACAGTGGTGCAGATACGCAGTATTTT
17 | . | . | TRBJ2-1 | TRBV7-9 | CASSSTKDSTWGNEQFF | TGTGCCAGCAGCTCCACGAAGGACTCTACTTGGGGAAATGAGCAGTTCTTC
14 | . | . | TRBJ2-7 | TRBV30 | CAWSSGGGYYEQYF | TGTGCCTGGAGTTCGGGCGGGGGCTACTACGAGCAGTACTTC
17 | TRBD1 | . | TRBJ1-5 | TRBV6-4 | CASRTDRGRPRNQPQHF | TGTGCCAGCAGAACCGACAGGGGGCGACCTCGCAATCAGCCCCAGCATTTT
15 | . | . | TRBJ1-6 | TRBV7-9 | CASSLLAGLNSPLHF | TGTGCCAGCAGCTTATTGGCCGGACTTAATTCACCCCTCCACTTT
14 | TRBD2 | . | TRBJ2-7 | TRBV9 | CASSVDSGNEEQYF | TGTGCCAGCAGCGTAGATAGCGGGAATGAGGAGCAGTACTTC
16 | . | . | TRBJ1-5 | TRBV6-1 | CASSELPSYSNQPQHF | TGTGCCAGCAGTGAACTTCCCAGTTATAGCAATCAGCCCCAGCATTTT
11 | . | . | TRBJ1-2 | TRBV6-5 | CASSYPTDTDF | TGTGCCAGCAGTTATCCGACAGACACTGACTTC
14 | . | . | TRBJ1-2 | TRBV7-9 | CASRPSYGNYGYTF | TGTGCCAGCAGGCCCTCCTACGGGAACTATGGCTACACCTTC
15 | . | . | TRBJ2-5 | TRBV4-1 | CASSPLSSAQETQYF | TGCGCCAGCAGCCCCCTCAGTAGCGCACAAGAGACCCAGTACTTC
13 | . | few | TRBJ2-1 | TRBV24-1 | CATSDTDLAEQFF | TGTGCCACCAGTGATACGGACTTAGCTGAGCAGTTCTTC
13 | . | . | TRBJ1-2 | TRBV3-1/TRBV3-2 | CASRSSRNYGYTF | TGTGCCAGCAGATCTTCTAGGAACTATGGCTACACCTTC
15 | TRBD1 | . | TRBJ2-3 | TRBV29-1 | CSVGFGRGSGDTQYF | TGCAGCGTTGGATTCGGCAGGGGGTCTGGAGATACGCAGTATTTT